The 2 T cell receptor beta chains reported below all come from one sample, sequenced in a study of CD8+CD57+ T cells in acquired aplastic anemia listed by TCRdb under 2018. Flow cytometry had shown CD8+CD57+ cell expansion in the patients selected for sequencing. These reads were obtained on an Illumina HiSeq 2000. Genomic DNA served as template for TCR beta VDJ combination and CDR3 sequence profiling. TCRdb applied fastp at Q25 and MiXCR to the public reads, then kept only in-frame beta chains. Rows with a matching CDR3 protein are joined into one entry that keeps the most common DNA and genes. Within this sample are approximately 98,000 distinct CDR3 sequences, with around two thirds of them counted one time only. 65% of the sample goes to the ten largest clones. The specimen sequenced was sorted CD4+, CD8+, or CD8+CD57+ T cells (not recorded which) from PBMCs. These receptor sequences come from a human donor with aplastic anemia.

The V gene is TRBV20-1, the J gene TRBJ1-4, with D maybe TRBD1 (6 bases). V was cut by 0 bases and J by 6 bases, with 8 bases left in between. The CDR3 runs 13 residues. CDR1 and CDR2 from the germline V gene are DFQATT and SNEGSKA (reference sequence). The CDR3 reads CSARDHRDEKLFF. Here the CDR3 DNA reads TGCAGTGCTAGAGATCACAGGGATGAAAAACTGTTTTTT.

This clonotype was detected a few times. The CDR3 is CASCRSAISYEQYF. Here the CDR3 DNA reads TGTGCCAGCTGTCGGTCCGCGATCTCCTACGAGCAGTACTTC. The rearrangement joins TRBV2 to TRBJ2-7; no clear D gene. This CDR3 is built from 14 residues. Trimming stripped 8 bases from V and 0 bases from J, with 14 bases between. Per the germline V gene, CDR1 is SNHLY and CDR2 is FYNNEI.